These 5 T cell receptor beta chains share one sample of origin, sequenced in a study of vaccination and CD4 T cells after COVID-19. TCRdb re-called the PCR reads with MiXCR, one entry per CDR3 protein. The sample yields about 24,000 distinct CDR3 sequences, 51% seen once. The starting material was CD4+ T cells from blood, obtained before SARS-CoV-2 vaccination. These receptors all come from a human donor who had recovered from COVID-19.

The J gene is TRBJ2-3, the V gene TRBV7-9; D possibly matches TRBD1 or TRBD2 (5 bases each). The CDR3 runs 17 residues. V was cut by 1 base and J by 4 bases, with 18 bases left in between. The germline gives CDR1 SEHNR, CDR2 FQNEAQ (reference sequence). CDR3 DNA sequence: TGTGCCAGCAGCTTAGATCTCCTGCTGGGGGTGTCAGATACGCAGTATTTT. It is translated as CASSLDLLLGVSDTQYF.

There are a few counts of this clonotype. This chain joins TRBV10-3 and TRBJ1-6, with D perhaps matching TRBD1 (6 bases). CDR1 is ENHRY and CDR2 is SYGVKD in the germline V gene. V dropped 10 bases and J dropped 9 bases, with 19 bases sitting between them. The CDR3 consists of 14 residues. The chain's CDR3 is CASTTGREGSPLHF. CDR3 in DNA: TGTGCCAGTACGACAGGCCGAGAGGGTTCACCCCTCCACTTT.

J is TRBJ2-7 and V is TRBV20-1; perhaps TRBD2 as D (6 bases). The V gene lost 6 bases and the J gene lost 0 bases, with 18 bases spanning the gap. The V gene's germline CDR1 is DFQATT and CDR2 SNEGSKA (reference sequence). The CDR3 consists of 15 residues. The CDR3 loop reads CSADYIAKNSYEQYF. As DNA, the CDR3 is TGCAGTGCGGACTACATAGCCAAGAACTCCTACGAGCAGTACTTC.

The DNA of the CDR3 is TGTGCCAGCAGCCCAGGAGGGGTGACGCAGTATTTT. It specifies CASSPGGVTQYF. The V and J genes are TRBV7-2 and TRBJ2-3; a possible D gene is TRBD2 (6 bases). This CDR3 contains 12 residues. Trimming stripped 5 bases from V and 9 bases from J, with 12 bases between. Germline V gives CDR1 SGHTA, CDR2 FQGNSA.

V is TRBV20-1 and J is TRBJ1-1; D perhaps matches TRBD1 (5 bases). Trimming pared 3 bases from V and 2 bases from J, leaving 10 bases between. The CDR3 runs to 13 residues. Germline V gives CDR1 DFQATT, CDR2 SNEGSKA (reference sequence). DNA for the CDR3: TGCAGTGCTAGCCAGGGACTTAACACTGAAGCTTTCTTT. Amino acids: CSASQGLNTEAFF.